Sequencing of this T cell receptor (beta chain) was carried out in a study of cytomegalovirus exposure and HLA in healthy donors. This clone was found once. Since the CDR3 does not end with the conserved phenylalanine or tryptophan, this likely comes from a read error. The DNA is left out, because the CDR3 cannot be placed on it with certainty; the CDR3 is given as TCRdb lists it. The method was immunoSEQ multiplex PCR; TCRdb's version includes in-frame clones alone and lacks a portion of them. This sample has 150,000 to 200,000 clones; about four fifths occur once, and the top ten carry roughly 10%. Sequencing input: PBMCs. The source is a man aged 25-45 years in good health and CMV-seropositive.

The CDR3 protein is CARTRKRGWRN. The rearrangement joins TRBV21-1 to TRBJ2-7; the D call TRBD1 from the table was never checked on the DNA. TRBV21-1 is labeled a pseudogene. The CDR3 length is 11 residues, termini included.